The present TCR beta chain was sequenced within a study of T cells in Graves' hyperthyroidism and ophthalmopathy. This CDR3 has 13 amino acids. V gave up 6 bases and J gave up 3 bases, with 9 bases separating them. Ten or more counts support this clonotype. There were TCR beta CDR3 regions amplified from RNA transcripts. In the first-round RT-PCR of the TCR CDR3, the HTBI primer set was used. TCRdb re-called the multiplex PCR reads with MiXCR, one entry per CDR3 protein. The profile shows about 380,000 distinct CDR3 sequences, less than 15% of them singletons. Recently diagnosed hyperthyroidism of less than 2 months' duration affected patients aged 18 to 65.

The material sequenced was blood. The chain couples TRBV12-3 or TRBV12-4 to TRBJ1-5; D remains ambiguous. The receptor was derived from a man aged 25-45 years with Graves' hyperthyroidism that later progressed to Graves' ophthalmopathy. CDR3 in amino acids: CASRDGYNQPQHF. The CDR3, as DNA: TGTGCCAGCAGGGACGGTTACAATCAGCCCCAGCATTTT.